The text below deals with one T cell receptor (beta chain). Germline is not matched at one junction end, which may reflect a read error. Amplification targeted TCR beta CDR3 regions from RNA transcripts. The HTBI primer set served for first-round RT-PCR of the TCR CDR3. Using its own MiXCR run on the multiplex PCR reads, TCRdb lists one record per CDR3 protein. The sample carries hundreds of thousands of distinct CDR3 sequences, 35% to 55% recorded once. This record belongs to a study of T cells in Graves' hyperthyroidism and ophthalmopathy. The CDR3 contains 15 residues. The V gene's germline CDR1 is SGHTA and CDR2 FQGNSA.

This chain connects TRBV7-2 to TRBJ1-6; the match to TRBD1 covers 7 bases. This receptor was identified in a woman under 30 with Graves' hyperthyroidism. Sample: peripheral blood or thyroid tissue (not recorded which). The CDR3 bases are TGTGCCAGCAACTTAGGGGCCGCAGGGGGTTCACCCCTCCACTTT. Translating gives CASNLGAAGGSPLHF.